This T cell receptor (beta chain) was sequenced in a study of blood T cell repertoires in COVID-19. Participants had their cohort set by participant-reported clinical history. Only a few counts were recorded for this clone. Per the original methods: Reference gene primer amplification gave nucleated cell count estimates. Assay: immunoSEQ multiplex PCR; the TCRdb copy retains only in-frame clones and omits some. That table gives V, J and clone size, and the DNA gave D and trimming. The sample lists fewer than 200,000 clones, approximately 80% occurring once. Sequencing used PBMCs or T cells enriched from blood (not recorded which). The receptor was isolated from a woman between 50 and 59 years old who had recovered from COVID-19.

DNA for the CDR3: TGCGCCAGCAGCCAAGGGCGTGAGCAGGGTGCCCCCGGCTACACCTTC. It encodes CASSQGREQGAPGYTF. This chain joins TRBV4-3 and TRBJ1-2, with D maybe TRBD1 (5 bases). CDR3 length equals 16 residues. Trimming stripped 1 base from V and 8 bases from J, with 20 bases between. Germline V CDR1 and CDR2: LGHNA, YSLEER.